This TCR beta chain originates from a study of blood T cell repertoires in COVID-19. The wider study: The United States, Italy and Spain were the sources of the acute and convalescent COVID-19 samples. Sources were T cells, B-cell-depleted T cells, or PBMCs; the material itself was cDNA or gDNA.

Per the original methods: Amplification from reference gene primers served as the basis for estimated nucleated cell counts. The repertoire was sequenced with immunoSEQ multiplex PCR; TCRdb's copy has only in-frame clones and lacks some. That table furnishes V, J and clone size, whereas the DNA furnished D and trimming. The sample yields about 170,000 clones, approximately 89% seen once. This clone was seen only once. One junction end does not reproduce the germline sequence, and a read error may be involved. The CDR3 has 12 residues. Germline V gene data show CDR1 as SGHTA and CDR2 as FQGNSA. The TCR comes from a man in his 70s with acute or convalescent COVID-19. The chain has TRBV7-2 and TRBJ2-1; 11 bases are a match to TRBD2. The sequenced sample consisted of peripheral blood. The CDR3 region is CASSTSGGPKVF. DNA for the CDR3: TGTGCCAGCAGCACTAGCGGGGGTCCAAAGGTCTTC.